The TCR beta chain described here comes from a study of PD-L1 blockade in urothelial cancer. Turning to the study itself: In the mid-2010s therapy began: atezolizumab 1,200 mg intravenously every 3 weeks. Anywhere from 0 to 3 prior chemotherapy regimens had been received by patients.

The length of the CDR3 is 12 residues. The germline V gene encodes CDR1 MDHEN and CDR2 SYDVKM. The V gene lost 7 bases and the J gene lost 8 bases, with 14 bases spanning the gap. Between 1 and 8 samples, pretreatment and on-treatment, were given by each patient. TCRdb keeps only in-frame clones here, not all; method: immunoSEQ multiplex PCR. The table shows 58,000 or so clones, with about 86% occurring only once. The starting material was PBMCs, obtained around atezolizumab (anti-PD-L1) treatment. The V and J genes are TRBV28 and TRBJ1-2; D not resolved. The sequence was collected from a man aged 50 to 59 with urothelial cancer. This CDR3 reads CASTRPEGGYTF. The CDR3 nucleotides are TGTGCCAGCACGAGACCGGAGGGCGGCTACACCTTC.